This T cell receptor (beta chain) was profiled in a study of CXCR3-negative and CXCR3-positive naive CD8 T cells. Libraries of TRB cDNA were made by 5' RACE and carried UMIs. TCRdb reprocessed the 5' RACE reads and stores each CDR3 protein as one record, lacking DNA. The sample data list 70,000 to 95,000 distinct CDR3 sequences. This CDR3 has 15 residues. Germline CDR1 is SGHKS and CDR2 is YYEKEE (reference sequence). This receptor was identified in a human donor in good health. Some clones in this sample may be carry-over from other donors' samples. What was sequenced was naive CXCR3- CD8+ T cells from blood. Subset given: CD45RO-CCR7+CD27+CD95- naive CD8+ T cells lacking CXCR3 (TNR3-). The genes are TRBV5-5 and TRBJ2-1. The CDR3 protein is CASSFKWGSYNEQFF.